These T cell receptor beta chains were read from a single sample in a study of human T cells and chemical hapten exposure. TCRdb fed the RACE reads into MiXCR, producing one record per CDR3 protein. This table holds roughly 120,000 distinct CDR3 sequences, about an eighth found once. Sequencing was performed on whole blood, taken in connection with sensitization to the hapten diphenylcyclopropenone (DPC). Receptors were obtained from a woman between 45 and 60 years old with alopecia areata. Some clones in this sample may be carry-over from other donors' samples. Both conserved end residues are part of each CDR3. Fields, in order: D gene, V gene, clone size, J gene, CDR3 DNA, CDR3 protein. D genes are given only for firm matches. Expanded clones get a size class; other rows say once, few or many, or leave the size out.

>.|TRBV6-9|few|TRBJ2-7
TGTGCCAGCAGCTCAGCCGCCTCCTACGAGCAGTACTTC
CASSSAASYEQYF
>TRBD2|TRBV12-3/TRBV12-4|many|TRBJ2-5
TGTGCCAGCAGCCGGGACTATCGGGAGACCCAGTACTTC
CASSRDYRETQYF
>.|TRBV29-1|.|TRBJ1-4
TGCAGCGTTATACAGGGACCTAATGAAAAACTGTTTTTT
CSVIQGPNEKLFF
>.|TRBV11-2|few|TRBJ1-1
TGTGCCAGCAGCTTAGAGCCTGGGGGGAGGACTGAAGCTTTCTTT
CASSLEPGGRTEAFF
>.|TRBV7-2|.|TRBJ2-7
TGTGCCAGCAGCTCCCGGATGCGGGGGCGAGGCGAGCAGTACTTC
CASSSRMRGRGEQYF
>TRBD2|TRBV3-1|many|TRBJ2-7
TGTGCCAGCACCATAGCGGGAGGGCCTTTTGAGCAGTACTTC
CASTIAGGPFEQYF
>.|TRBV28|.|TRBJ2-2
TGTGCCAGCGAGTCGAACACCGGGGAGCTGTTTTTT
CASESNTGELFF
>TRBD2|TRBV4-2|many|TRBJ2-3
TGTGCCAGCAGCCAGGAGTGGGGGGGTGGCACAGATACGCAGTATTTT
CASSQEWGGGTDTQYF
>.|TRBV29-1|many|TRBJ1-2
TGCAGCGTTGATACAGTGAACTATGGCTACACCTTC
CSVDTVNYGYTF
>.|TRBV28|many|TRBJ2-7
TGTGCCAGCAGTTTTAATGCCCTATGGAGGGACTTC
CASSFNALWRDF
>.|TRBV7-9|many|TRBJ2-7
TGTGCCAGCAGCTTCGAGCCCTACGAGCAGTACTTC
CASSFEPYEQYF
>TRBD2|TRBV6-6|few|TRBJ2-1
TGTGCCAGCAGTTACTTGCCTAGCGGGAGAGGAAAGAGCTCCTACAATGAGCAGTTCTTC
CASSYLPSGRGKSSYNEQFF
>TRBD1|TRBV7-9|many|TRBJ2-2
TGTGCCAGCAGCTTCCCGACAGGGAGATCCACCGGGGAGCTGTTTTTT
CASSFPTGRSTGELFF
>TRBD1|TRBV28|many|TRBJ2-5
TGTGCCAGCAGTTTGAGGGGGCCAGAGACCCAGTACTTC
CASSLRGPETQYF
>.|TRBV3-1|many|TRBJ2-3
TGTGCCAGCAGCCAAAGGACTACAGATACGCAGTATTTT
CASSQRTTDTQYF
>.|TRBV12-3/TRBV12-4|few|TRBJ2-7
TGTGCCAGCAGAGGGTCTCTGGAGCAGTACTTC
CASRGSLEQYF
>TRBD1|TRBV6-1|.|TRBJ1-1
TGTGCCAGCAGTGAATCCAGGGGGCTCACTGAAGCTTTCTTT
CASSESRGLTEAFF
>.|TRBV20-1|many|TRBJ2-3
TGCAGTGCTAAAAGGGGGAGTGGTAACGCAGATACGCAGTATTTT
CSAKRGSGNADTQYF
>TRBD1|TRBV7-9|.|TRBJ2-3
TGTGCCAGCAGGCGACAGGGGGGCACAGATACGCAGTATTTT
CASRRQGGTDTQYF
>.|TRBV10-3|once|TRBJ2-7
TGTGCCATCAGTGAGTTACCAGCGCCCGAGCAGTACTTC
CAISELPAPEQYF
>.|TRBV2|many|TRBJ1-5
TGTGCCAGCAGTGACGTGGGAGGGGGAAATCAGCCCCAGCATTTT
CASSDVGGGNQPQHF
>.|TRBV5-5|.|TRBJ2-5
TGTGCCAGCAGCTTGTGGGCAAGCCAAGAGACCCAGTACTTC
CASSLWASQETQYF
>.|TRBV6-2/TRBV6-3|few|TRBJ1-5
TGTGCCAGCAGAGCGGGACGGGGTCAGCCCCAGCATTTT
CASRAGRGQPQHF
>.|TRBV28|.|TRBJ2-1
TGTGCCAGCAGGAGCCCGAGAGCCGAACTTTTGAATGAGCAGTTCTTC
CASRSPRAELLNEQFF
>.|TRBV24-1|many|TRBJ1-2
TGTGCCACTCGTGCTGCGGAATCGGAAGGCTACACCTTC
CATRAAESEGYTF
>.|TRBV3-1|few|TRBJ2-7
TGTGCCAGCAGCCAAGAGGGGGCGAGCTCCTACGAGCAGTACTTC
CASSQEGASSYEQYF
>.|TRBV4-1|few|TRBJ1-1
TGCGCCAGCAGCCAATTTAGCGTAAACTTGAACACTGAAGCTTTCTTT
CASSQFSVNLNTEAFF
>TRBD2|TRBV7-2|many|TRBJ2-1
TGTGCCAGCTTACTAGCGGGTGAGAATGAGCAGTTCTTC
CASLLAGENEQFF
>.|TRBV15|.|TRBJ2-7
TGTGCCACCAAGGGGGAATACGAGCAGTACTTC
CATKGEYEQYF
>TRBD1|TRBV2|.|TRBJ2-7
TGTGCCAGCAGTGGGACAGGGACCTACGAGCAGTACTTC
CASSGTGTYEQYF